Listed here are 10 T cell receptor beta chains from one sample, sequenced in a study of shared clonotypes between healthy human individuals. TCRdb keeps only in-frame clones here, not all; method: immunoSEQ multiplex PCR. This table has 2 million to 3 million clones, over 85% appearing once. The sequenced material came from naive CD4+ T cells from PBMCs. Subset of the sample: CD45RA+ positively selected. The receptors were sampled from a young man in good health. Some clones in this sample may be carry-over from other donors' samples.

V and J are TRBV18 and TRBJ2-6; unclear D gene. Germline CDR1 KGHSH, CDR2 LQKENI. The CDR3 is 15 amino acids. The ends were cut back, 3 bases at V and 2 bases at J, with 8 bases in the middle. The CDR3 sequence: CASSPYPAGANVLTF. The CDR3 DNA follows: TGTGCCAGCTCACCGTATCCAGCTGGGGCCAACGTCCTGACTTTC.

Concerning this clone: The junction and the germline gene differ at one end; a read error may be behind it. This chain connects TRBV18 to TRBJ1-2, with D possibly being TRBD1 (5 bases). The CDR3 covers 16 residues. CDR1 KGHSH and CDR2 LQKENI come from the germline V gene. Here the CDR3 DNA reads TGTGCCAGCTCAGCACCATCAACGGGGGGGGACTATGGCTACACCTTC. This encodes CASSAPSTGGDYGYTF.

This clone was counted once. The CDR3 sequence is CASSSRDPGALNTGELFF. The CDR3 bases are TGCGCCAGCAGCTCCCGGGACCCGGGGGCCCTAAACACCGGGGAGCTGTTTTTT. The chain combines TRBV5-1 with TRBJ2-2; TRBD1 or TRBD2 may be the D gene (6 bases each). The CDR3 extends over 18 amino acids. In germline, CDR1 is SGHRS, CDR2 YFSETQ. Trimming pared 3 bases from V and 2 bases from J, leaving 20 bases between.

A remark on this clone: This sample includes further DNA sequences coding for the same CDR3. The chain is built from TRBV2 and TRBJ2-7; D is unresolved. The V end lost 2 bases, the J end lost 3 bases, and 2 bases lay between the germline ends. This CDR3 is built from 11 residues. Germline assignment: CDR1 SNHLY and CDR2 FYNNEI. The CDR3 bases are TGTGCCAGCAGTGAACACTACGAGCAGTACTTC. Protein product: CASSEHYEQYF.

The J gene is TRBJ2-3, the V gene TRBV9; tentative D call: TRBD2 (6 bases). Looked up from germline, CDR1 is SGDLS and CDR2 is YYNGEE. This CDR3 is built from 17 residues. The V end lost 2 bases, the J end lost 5 bases, and 21 bases lay between the germline ends. CDR3 bases: TGTGCCAGCAGCGTTTCTCCCGGGACTCTCCTGGGAGATACGCAGTATTTT. This gives the protein CASSVSPGTLLGDTQYF.

V is TRBV28 and J is TRBJ2-5, with D unresolved. V was pared by 3 bases and J by 5 bases, with 7 bases between. CDR1 is MDHEN, CDR2 SYDVKM, per germline. This CDR3 has 12 amino acids. CDR3 nucleotide sequence: TGTGCCAGCAGTTTGTGGTGGGAGACCCAGTACTTC. It yields the protein CASSLWWETQYF.

V usage is TRBV5-4 and J usage is TRBJ2-7, with D possibly TRBD2 on 5 matching bases. Trimming cost V 2 bases and J 0 bases, with 12 bases left between them. Germline V gene sequence: CDR1 SGHNT, CDR2 YYREEE (reference sequence). This CDR3 spans 15 amino acids. CDR3 nucleotide sequence: TGTGCCAGCAGCTTCTCCGGCGGGCTCTCCTACGAGCAGTACTTC. Protein sequence: CASSFSGGLSYEQYF.

The chain links TRBV6-1 to TRBJ1-5, with D possibly being TRBD1 (5 bases). The V and J ends lost 1 base and 2 bases respectively, with 18 bases between them. This CDR3 is built from 18 residues. Per the germline V gene, CDR1 is MNHNS and CDR2 is SASEGT. CDR3 protein: CASSEGLLRGVGNQPQHF. The CDR3 DNA reads as TGTGCCAGCAGTGAAGGCTTACTGCGAGGGGTGGGCAATCAGCCCCAGCATTTT.

The chain recombines TRBV4-1 with TRBJ2-3; tentatively, D is TRBD1 or TRBD2 (7 bases each). V was pared by 4 bases and J by 4 bases, with 15 bases between. The germline V gene encodes CDR1 MGHRA and CDR2 YSYEKL. The CDR3 covers 15 residues. The CDR3 coding sequence is TGCGCCAGCAGCCCAAACAGGGGAGGGGCAGATACGCAGTATTTT. Protein sequence: CASSPNRGGADTQYF.

This clone has a single count. The chain recombines TRBV4-3 with TRBJ2-2; unclear D gene. Trimming left V 1 base short and J 6 bases short, with 6 bases between. The CDR3 extends over 13 amino acids. The germline gives CDR1 LGHNA, CDR2 YSLEER. The CDR3 reads CASSQGKPGELFF. The CDR3 DNA is TGCGCCAGCAGCCAAGGCAAGCCCGGGGAGCTGTTTTTT.